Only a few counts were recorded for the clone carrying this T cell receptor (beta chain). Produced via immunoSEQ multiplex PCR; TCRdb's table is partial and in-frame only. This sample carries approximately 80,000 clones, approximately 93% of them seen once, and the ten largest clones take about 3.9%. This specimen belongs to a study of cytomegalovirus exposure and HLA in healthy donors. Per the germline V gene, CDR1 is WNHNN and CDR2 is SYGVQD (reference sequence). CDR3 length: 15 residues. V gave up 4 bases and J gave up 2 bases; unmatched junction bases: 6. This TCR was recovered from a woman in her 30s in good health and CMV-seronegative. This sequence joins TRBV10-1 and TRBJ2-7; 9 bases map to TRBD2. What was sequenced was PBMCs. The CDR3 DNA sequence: TGCGCCAGCAGTGCGGCCAGCGGGGGGACCTACGAGCAGTACTTC. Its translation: CASSAASGGTYEQYF.